Following are 28 T cell receptor beta chains from one sample sequenced in a study of beta chain features in type 1 diabetes (dated by TCRdb to between 2018 and 2020). The method behind the library was the immunoSEQ multiplex PCR assay. All of the isolated RNA was reverse transcribed with the High Capacity cDNA Reverse Transcription Kit, so expressed TCRB transcripts were sequenced. TCRdb holds this immuneACCESS table with in-frame rearrangements only. Some clones are missing; in checked studies, unresolved V genes explain under half, and the rest has no known cause. For this sample there are fewer than 650,000 clones; around a sixth appear just once. The leading ten clones occupy about 0.097% of the sample. Sequenced: naive CD4+ T cells from blood. What this sample's cell subset or site label stands for: true naive CD4+ T cells. These receptors were obtained from a man aged 18 to 35 in good health.

The J gene is TRBJ1-2, the V gene TRBV19; 7 bases agree with TRBD1. CDR1 LNHDA and CDR2 SQIVND come from the germline V gene (reference sequence). The CDR3 extends over 16 amino acids. With V trimmed by 6 bases and J by 4 bases, 14 bases remained unmatched. In nucleotides, the CDR3 is TGTGCCAGTAGGTCCGGGACAGAAGTCTACCTCTATGGCTACACCTTC. Protein product: CASRSGTEVYLYGYTF.

The chain carries TRBV5-1 and TRBJ2-1; 7 bases fit TRBD2. This CDR3 has 15 residues. V dropped 5 bases and J dropped 2; count of bases not matched to a gene: 7. Germline CDR1 SGHRS, CDR2 YFSETQ. CDR3 DNA: TGCGCCAGCAGGTCCTCGGGAGGCCCCTACAATGAGCAGTTCTTC. Amino acid sequence: CASRSSGGPYNEQFF.

This clone showed up just a few times. The chain couples TRBV5-8 to TRBJ1-4; unclear D gene. The CDR3 consists of 13 residues. In germline, CDR1 is SGHTS, CDR2 YDEGEE. Trimming stripped 1 base from V and 6 bases from J, with 7 bases between. CDR3 loop: CASSLMGHEKLFF. The DNA of the CDR3 is TGTGCCAGCAGCTTGATGGGCCATGAAAAACTGTTTTTT.

Only a few counts were recorded for this clone. The chain combines TRBV7-2 with TRBJ1-5, with D perhaps TRBD1 (6 bases). This CDR3 has 16 amino acids. The germline V gene has CDR1 SGHTA and CDR2 FQGNSA. V was shortened by 1 base and J by 0 bases, with 10 bases between the two germline ends. The CDR3 loop is CASSLVAGASNQPQHF. The DNA for the CDR3 is TGTGCCAGCAGCTTAGTGGCAGGGGCTAGCAATCAGCCCCAGCATTTT.

This clone was counted only a few times. This chain joins TRBV2 and TRBJ2-5; D possibly corresponds to TRBD2 (5 bases). Germline CDR1 and CDR2: SNHLY and FYNNEI. The CDR3 runs 13 residues. V was pared by 6 bases and J by 6 bases, with 14 bases between. The CDR3 bases are TGTGCCAGCAGACGTACGGGAACGCAGACCCAGTACTTC. Translation: CASRRTGTQTQYF.

This clone was counted a few times. This chain links TRBV6-1 with TRBJ2-6; D possibly corresponds to TRBD2 (5 bases). Per the germline V gene, CDR1 is MNHNS and CDR2 is SASEGT. V was pared by 4 bases and J by 1 base, with 5 bases between. The CDR3 is 14 residues long. The CDR3 protein is CASSAGSGANVLTF. DNA for the CDR3: TGTGCCAGCAGTGCGGGGTCTGGGGCCAACGTCCTGACTTTC.

The gene calls are TRBV6-5 and TRBJ1-3, with TRBD1 identical over 7 bases. CDR3 size: 15 residues. Trimming took 2 bases from V and 5 from J; bases not matched to a gene: 6. CDR1 is MNHEY, CDR2 SVGAGI, per germline. Written as DNA, the CDR3 is TGTGCCAGCAGTTACGACAGGGTCAAGCGAAACACCATATATTTT. This encodes CASSYDRVKRNTIYF.

This clone was counted between two and nine times. The chain links TRBV25-1 to TRBJ1-5; 10 bases map to TRBD1. The V gene end was trimmed by 2 bases and the J gene end by 5 bases; junction bases not matched to a gene: 6. This CDR3 region has 16 residues. CDR1 is MGHDK and CDR2 is SYGVNS in the germline V gene. In DNA form, the CDR3 reads TGTGCCAGCAGTGAACCGGACAGGGGGACCCATCAGCCCCAGCATTTT. Translating gives CASSEPDRGTHQPQHF.

The genes are TRBV2 and TRBJ2-5; D remains ambiguous. Germline-derived CDR1 and CDR2 are SNHLY and FYNNEI. V lost 4 bases and J lost 4, with 10 bases in between. The CDR3 is made up of 13 amino acids. CDR3 sequence: CASSGGTGETQYF. CDR3 in DNA: TGTGCCAGCAGTGGCGGAACGGGAGAGACCCAGTACTTC.

The chain uses TRBV9 and TRBJ2-7; TRBD1 might be the D (6 bases). Germline V gene lookup returns CDR1 SGDLS and CDR2 YYNGEE. This CDR3 region has 17 residues. Trimming cost V 1 base and J 2 bases, with 19 bases left between them. CDR3 sequence: CASSVSPRGTGTYEQYF. As DNA, the CDR3 is TGTGCCAGCAGCGTAAGCCCTAGGGGAACAGGGACCTACGAGCAGTACTTC.

This clone has a single count. CDR3 protein: CASSLGARGNQPQHF. The CDR3 nucleotides are TGTGCCAGCAGCTTAGGAGCCAGGGGGAATCAGCCCCAGCATTTT. The rearrangement joins TRBV7-8 to TRBJ1-5; the match to TRBD1 covers 7 bases. The germline CDR1 and CDR2 sequences are SGHVS and FQNEAQ. The CDR3 spans 15 residues. V was clipped by 1 base and J by 4 bases; unmatched bases: 4.

The CDR3: CAISDRPSGRNEKLFF. The CDR3, as DNA: TGTGCCATCAGTGATCGACCCTCGGGGCGTAATGAAAAACTGTTTTTT. The chain uses TRBV10-3 and TRBJ1-4, with D possibly matching TRBD1 (5 bases). Trimming took off 3 bases at V and 4 bases at J, with 15 bases between the two ends. The CDR3 has 16 residues. Germline V gives CDR1 ENHRY, CDR2 SYGVKD.

The rearrangement uses TRBV11-2 and TRBJ1-1; 7 nucleotides match TRBD1. The CDR3 totals 15 residues. The trim removed 5 bases at V and 3 bases at J, leaving 9 bases unmatched. Germline V gives CDR1 SGHAT, CDR2 FQNNGV. The CDR3 loop reads CASSPLQGRDTEAFF. The DNA of the CDR3 is TGTGCCAGCAGCCCCTTACAGGGGAGGGACACTGAAGCTTTCTTT. Drawing the rest from reference TRBV11-2 and TRBJ1-1, the complete variable domain is EAGVAQSPRYKIIEKRQSVAFWCNPISGHATLYWYQQILGQGPKLLIQFQNNGVVDDSQLPKDRFSAERLKGVDSTLKIQPAKLEDSAVYLCASSPLQGRDTEAFFGQGTRLTVV.

This clone has a handful of counts. This chain uses TRBV30 with TRBJ1-1; 7 nucleotides match TRBD1. Looked up from germline, CDR1 is GTSNPN and CDR2 is SVGIG (reference sequence). J lost 2 bases, V lost 3 bases, and 6 bases had no gene match. CDR3 length: 14 amino acids. The CDR3 DNA reads TGTGCCTGGAGAGGATACAGGGGCAACACTGAAGCTTTCTTT. Protein product: CAWRGYRGNTEAFF.

The chain combines TRBV19 with TRBJ1-4, with 7 bases that match TRBD1. J gave up 8 bases and V 7 bases, and 4 bases lay outside the gene matches. CDR1 LNHDA and CDR2 SQIVND come from the germline V gene (reference sequence). This CDR3 contains 12 residues. CDR3 in amino acids: CASTSTGEKLFF. DNA of the CDR3: TGTGCCAGTACTTCGACAGGGGAAAAACTGTTTTTT.

J is TRBJ1-1 and V is TRBV9; D remains ambiguous. CDR3 size: 12 residues. V was cut by 4 bases and J by 2 bases, with 6 bases left in between. From germline, CDR1 is SGDLS and CDR2 YYNGEE. The CDR3 protein is CASSTENTEAFF. DNA for the CDR3: TGTGCCAGCAGCACCGAAAACACTGAAGCTTTCTTT.

This rearrangement joins TRBV4-2 to TRBJ1-1; D perhaps matches TRBD1 (6 bases). Germline CDR1 and CDR2: LGHNA and YNFKEQ. CDR3 length: 15 residues. With 0 bases removed from V and 4 bases from J, the gap between germline ends came to 12 bases. The CDR3 reads CASSQEVTGFTEAFF. In nucleotides, the CDR3 is TGTGCCAGCAGCCAAGAGGTCACAGGGTTCACTGAAGCTTTCTTT.

The chain recombines TRBV29-1 with TRBJ1-1; D uncertain. CDR1 is SQVTM, CDR2 ANQGSEA, per germline. Trimming cost V 4 bases and J 0 bases, with 9 bases left between them. This CDR3 is built from 13 residues. This CDR3 reads CSVVAVLNTEAFF. CDR3 coding DNA: TGCAGCGTTGTCGCAGTATTGAACACTGAAGCTTTCTTT. The variable domain in full, with the rest retrieved from reference TRBV29-1 and TRBJ1-1, is SAVISQKPSRDICQRGTSLTIQCQVDSQVTMMFWYRQQPGQSLTLIATANQGSEATYESGFVIDKFPISRPNLTFSTLTVSNMSPEDSSIYLCSVVAVLNTEAFFGQGTRLTVV.

This sequence joins TRBV15 and TRBJ1-2; no clear D. This CDR3 has 16 residues. V was clipped by 3 bases and J by 6 bases, with 20 bases between them. The V gene's germline CDR1 is LNHNV and CDR2 YYDKDF (reference sequence). The CDR3 sequence: CATSRNKEASPHGYTF. The CDR3 DNA sequence: TGTGCCACCAGCAGGAATAAGGAGGCCAGTCCCCATGGCTACACCTTC.

This clone was recorded a few times. CDR3 region: CASSILVGQGANEQFF. CDR3 bases: TGTGCCAGTAGTATTCTGGTGGGACAGGGGGCGAATGAGCAGTTCTTC. This rearrangement joins TRBV19 to TRBJ2-1; the match to TRBD1 covers 12 bases. V gave up 3 bases and J gave up 7 bases; unmatched junction bases: 7. Germline-derived CDR1 and CDR2 are LNHDA and SQIVND (reference sequence). This CDR3 spans 16 amino acids. The full variable domain, rest sourced from reference TRBV19 and TRBJ2-1, is DGGITQSPKYLFRKEGQNVTLSCEQNLNHDAMYWYRQDPGQGLRLIYYSQIVNDFQKGDIAEGYSVSREKKESFPLTVTSAQKNPTAFYLCASSILVGQGANEQFFGPGTRLTVL.

Only a few counts were recorded for this clone. The rearrangement uses TRBV9 and TRBJ2-2; TRBD1 agrees at 7 bases. The V gene's germline CDR1 is SGDLS and CDR2 YYNGEE. Germline trimming cut 0 bases from V and 7 bases from J; bases unmatched to any gene: 9. This CDR3 has 16 amino acids. The chain's CDR3 is CASSVVLGQSGGELFF. DNA of the CDR3: TGTGCCAGCAGCGTAGTATTGGGACAGAGCGGCGGGGAGCTGTTTTTT.

This clone has only a few counts. The chain links TRBV7-8 to TRBJ1-2; D perhaps matches TRBD1 (5 bases). The CDR3 contains 13 residues. The V and J ends lost 7 bases and 8 bases respectively, with 17 bases between them. Per the germline V gene, CDR1 is SGHVS and CDR2 is FQNEAQ. The CDR3 nucleotides are TGTGCCAGCACCTCCAGGGCCCCCGGCGGCTACACCTTC. Translation gives CASTSRAPGGYTF. The full variable domain, rest sourced from reference TRBV7-8 and TRBJ1-2, is GAGVSQSPRYKVAKRGQDVALRCDPISGHVSLFWYQQALGQGPEFLTYFQNEAQLDKSGLPSDRFFAERPEGSVSTLKIQRTQQEDSAVYLCASTSRAPGGYTFGSGTRLTVV.

This clone was seen only a few times. V is TRBV5-4 and J is TRBJ2-5, with 7 bases fitting TRBD1. Germline loops: CDR1 SGHNT, CDR2 YYREEE (reference sequence). This CDR3 has 13 amino acids. Unmatched junction bases numbered 3, after V lost 2 bases and J lost 5 bases. This CDR3 is CASSFRQGETQYF. CDR3 sequence (DNA): TGTGCCAGCAGCTTTCGACAGGGCGAGACCCAGTACTTC.

This clone was seen only a few times. V usage is TRBV7-3 and J usage is TRBJ2-2; no clear D gene. The CDR3 has 19 residues. The germline V gene encodes CDR1 SGHTA and CDR2 FQGTGA. The ends were cut back, 4 bases at V and 6 bases at J, with 27 bases in the middle. CDR3 in DNA: TGTGCCAGCAGCTCAACGGCTCCTCGACCTACCCTGGGCTCCGGGGAGCTGTTTTTT. Its translation: CASSSTAPRPTLGSGELFF.

The sample holds a few counts of this clone. V gene TRBV4-3 combines with J gene TRBJ2-3, with D uncertain. V was pared by 4 bases and J by 1 base, with 15 bases between. Germline CDR1 is LGHNA and CDR2 is YSLEER. There are 16 residues in the CDR3. The DNA for the CDR3 is TGCGCCAGCAGCCGTCGTATTCGGTTGGGCACAGATACGCAGTATTTT. It is translated as CASSRRIRLGTDTQYF.

This rearrangement joins TRBV28 to TRBJ1-2; D gene ambiguous. Germline loops: CDR1 MDHEN, CDR2 SYDVKM. This CDR3 has 14 amino acids. V was cut by 3 bases and J by 8 bases, with 16 bases left in between. This CDR3 is CASSFKPRGYGYTF. The CDR3 DNA reads TGTGCCAGCAGTTTTAAGCCGCGCGGCTACGGCTACACCTTC.

The chain carries TRBV6-4 and TRBJ2-1, with D possibly being TRBD2 (6 bases). The CDR3 has 17 residues. Trimming took 5 bases from V and 0 from J, leaving 17 bases between them. Germline CDR1 and CDR2: MRHNA and SNTAGT. For the CDR3, the DNA is TGTGCCAGCAGTCAACTGCCCGGAGGGCCCTCCTACAATGAGCAGTTCTTC. As protein: CASSQLPGGPSYNEQFF.

This rearrangement joins TRBV5-1 to TRBJ1-5; D perhaps matches TRBD1 (6 bases). V was clipped by 6 bases and J by 0 bases, with 10 bases between them. In germline, CDR1 is SGHRS, CDR2 YFSETQ. This CDR3 is built from 14 residues. Here the CDR3 DNA reads TGCGCCAGCAAGGTGGACAGTAGCAATCAGCCCCAGCATTTT. It yields the protein CASKVDSSNQPQHF.